The clone carrying this T cell receptor beta chain has a count of ten or more. As yet, its antigen is unknown. The junction departs from the called germline gene at one end, perhaps through a read error. The data originate from a study of early T cells in non-severe SARS-CoV-2 infection. Study summary: RNA in bulk from unsorted whole blood was sequenced, and chains were unpaired. Study-wide findings and caveats: Clonotype matching in VDJdb favored anti-spike CD8 responses and did not capture private and CD4 specificities.

Germline V gene sequence: CDR1 SSHAT, CDR2 FNYEAQ (reference sequence). The CDR3 has 16 amino acids. Individual cDNA molecules were tagged with unique molecular identifiers. TCRdb analysed the 5' RACE reads with MiXCR anew, one entry per CDR3 protein. The sample has just over 65,000 distinct CDR3 sequences, 13% seen once; the top ten hold roughly 8.3%. The sequencing sample was made of whole blood. The TCR sequence derives from an adult who was a healthcare worker with PCR-confirmed SARS-CoV-2 infection or an uninfected control (not recorded which). The chain carries TRBV7-7 and TRBJ2-2; TRBD1 is a possible D gene (5 bases). The CDR3 loop is CASSLGAQPTTGELFF. The CDR3 DNA reads TGTGCTAGCAGCTTAGGGGCTCAACCCACCACCGGGGAGCTGTTTTTT.